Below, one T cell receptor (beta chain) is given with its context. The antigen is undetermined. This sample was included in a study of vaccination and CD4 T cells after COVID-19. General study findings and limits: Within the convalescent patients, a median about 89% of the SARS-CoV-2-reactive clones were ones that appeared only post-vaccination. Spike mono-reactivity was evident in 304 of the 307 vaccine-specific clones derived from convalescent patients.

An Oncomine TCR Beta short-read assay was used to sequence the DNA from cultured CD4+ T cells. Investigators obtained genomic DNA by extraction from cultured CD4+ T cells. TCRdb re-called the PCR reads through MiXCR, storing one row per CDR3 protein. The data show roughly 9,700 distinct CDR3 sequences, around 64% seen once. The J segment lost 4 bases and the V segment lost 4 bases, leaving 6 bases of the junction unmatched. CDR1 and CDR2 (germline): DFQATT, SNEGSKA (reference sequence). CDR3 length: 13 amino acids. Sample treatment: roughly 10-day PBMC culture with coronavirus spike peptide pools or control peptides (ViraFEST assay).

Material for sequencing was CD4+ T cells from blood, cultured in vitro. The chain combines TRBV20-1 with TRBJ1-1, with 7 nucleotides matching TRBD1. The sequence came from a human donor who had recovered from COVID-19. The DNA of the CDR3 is TGCAGTGCTAACAGGGGAAGGACCACTGAAGCTTTCTTT. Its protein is CSANRGRTTEAFF.